The 22 T cell receptor beta chains given below trace back to one sample, sequenced in a study of cytomegalovirus exposure and HLA in healthy donors. The PCR was carried out with 60 Vbeta primers and 13 Jbeta primers. Repertoires were generated with immunoSEQ multiplex PCR, while TCRdb's copy carries only in-frame clones and drops some. Among around 200,000 clones, around 88% were seen once, and the ten largest hold around 1%. The sample was PBMCs. These receptors originate from a woman aged 18-29 years in good health and CMV-seronegative.

The V and J genes are TRBV11-2 and TRBJ2-3; weak D call: TRBD1 (5 bases). This CDR3 region has 17 residues. Germline CDR1 is SGHAT and CDR2 is FQNNGV. V lost 0 bases and J lost 1, with 14 bases in between. This CDR3 reads CASSLDQGAAGTDTQYF. The CDR3 region has the DNA TGTGCCAGCAGCTTAGATCAAGGGGCCGCGGGCACAGATACGCAGTATTTT. Looking up the rest from reference TRBV11-2 and TRBJ2-3 gives the full variable domain: EAGVAQSPRYKIIEKRQSVAFWCNPISGHATLYWYQQILGQGPKLLIQFQNNGVVDDSQLPKDRFSAERLKGVDSTLKIQPAKLEDSAVYLCASSLDQGAAGTDTQYFGPGTRLTVL.

This chain joins TRBV25-1 and TRBJ2-3, with TRBD2 identical over 8 bases. This CDR3 has 16 residues. Losses at the gene ends were 5 bases for V and 5 bases for J; bases not matched to a gene: 12. The germline V gene encodes CDR1 MGHDK and CDR2 SYGVNS. CDR3 nucleotides: TGTGCCAGCAGTTCCCGCTCGGGAGGGACGGTAGATACGCAGTATTTT. As protein: CASSSRSGGTVDTQYF.

This chain joins TRBV18 and TRBJ1-1; 7 nucleotides match TRBD1. V shed 3 bases, J shed 1 base, and the junction held 8 bases outside the gene matches. CDR1 and CDR2 from the germline V gene are KGHSH and LQKENI. The CDR3 length is 16 residues. The CDR3 DNA follows: TGTGCCAGCTCACCTCTACCCAGACAGGGGAACACTGAAGCTTTCTTT. This encodes CASSPLPRQGNTEAFF. The full variable domain, in which reference TRBV18 and TRBJ1-1 provide the parts outside the CDR3, is NAGVMQNPRHLVRRRGQEARLRCSPMKGHSHVYWYRQLPEEGLKFMVYLQKENIIDESGMPKERFSAEFPKEGPSILRIQQVVRGDSAAYFCASSPLPRQGNTEAFFGQGTRLTVV.

The V call is TRBV7-6, the J call TRBJ2-5, with unresolved D. The ends were cut back, 1 base at V and 5 bases at J, with 8 bases in the middle. Germline assignment: CDR1 SGHVS and CDR2 FNYEAQ. CDR3 length equals 13 residues. The DNA for the CDR3 is TGTGCCAGCAGCTTAGGCGCCAGGGAGACCCAGTACTTC. Translation: CASSLGARETQYF.

Remarks on this clone: Other DNA sequences in this specimen translate into the identical CDR3. The chain employs TRBV19 and TRBJ2-2, with D unclear. The CDR3 runs to 13 residues. Trimming took 6 bases from V and 0 from J, leaving 5 bases between them. Germline-derived CDR1 and CDR2 are LNHDA and SQIVND (reference sequence). As DNA, the CDR3 is TGTGCCAGTAGGCGTACGAACACCGGGGAGCTGTTTTTT. Translating gives CASRRTNTGELFF.

V usage is TRBV5-1 and J usage is TRBJ2-5, with 8 bases aligning to TRBD1. Germline CDR1 SGHRS, CDR2 YFSETQ. V dropped 6 bases and J dropped 1; count of bases not matched to a gene: 8. The CDR3 spans 15 residues. The CDR3 bases are TGCGCCAGCACCATAGGGACAGGCGTCCAAGAGACCCAGTACTTC. Translation: CASTIGTGVQETQYF.

This clone was detected only a few times. The V call is TRBV7-9, the J call TRBJ1-5, with unresolved D. This CDR3 has 15 residues. CDR1 is SEHNR and CDR2 is FQNEAQ in the germline V gene (reference sequence). Deletions cut 4 bases from V and 4 bases from J, with 14 bases between. The CDR3 DNA is TGTGCCAGCAGCTCGACGGCCGTACTAAATCAGCCCCAGCATTTT. Translation gives CASSSTAVLNQPQHF.

This chain joins TRBV30 and TRBJ1-1; D ambiguous. Germline CDR1 and CDR2: GTSNPN and SVGIG (reference sequence). CDR3 length: 16 amino acids. The ends were cut back, 4 bases at V and 1 base at J, with 19 bases in the middle. Here the CDR3 reads CAWTTTWTQKNTEAFF. DNA of the CDR3: TGTGCCTGGACCACGACCTGGACTCAAAAGAACACTGAAGCTTTCTTT.

The V gene is TRBV11-2, the J gene TRBJ2-5; D gene ambiguous. Germline V gene data show CDR1 as SGHAT and CDR2 as FQNNGV. V dropped 1 base and J dropped 5 bases, with 14 bases sitting between them. This CDR3 region has 15 residues. Here the CDR3 DNA reads TGTGCCAGCAGCTTAGCCCGAGCGAACAAGGAGACCCAGTACTTC. This encodes CASSLARANKETQYF.

The chain joins TRBV14 to TRBJ2-7; weak D call: TRBD1 (6 bases). Between the trimmed V and J ends, which lost 1 base and 4 bases, there was a span of 14 bases. CDR1 SGHDN and CDR2 FVKESK come from the germline V gene. The CDR3 contains 15 residues. DNA for the CDR3: TGTGCCAGCAGCCAAGGGTCTGCAGGGGCTTACGAGCAGTACTTC. It codes for CASSQGSAGAYEQYF.

The rearrangement joins TRBV6-1 to TRBJ1-2, with D maybe TRBD1 (6 bases). The germline gives CDR1 MNHNS, CDR2 SASEGT. The length of the CDR3 is 15 residues. Trimming took 6 bases from V and 8 from J, leaving 22 bases between them. The CDR3 nucleotides read TGTGCCAGCAGACTTACAGGGTCGGGTAATCGAGGCTACACCTTC. Protein product: CASRLTGSGNRGYTF.

The genes are TRBV7-9 and TRBJ1-1; D gene unclear. This CDR3 is built from 11 residues. Per germline, CDR1 SEHNR and CDR2 FQNEAQ (reference sequence). V lost 6 bases and J 7 bases, leaving 9 bases between the germline ends. The CDR3 sequence: CASRGGSEAFF. In nucleotides, the CDR3 is TGTGCCAGCAGGGGCGGGAGTGAAGCTTTCTTT.

This clone was counted a few times. The chain recombines TRBV7-9 with TRBJ1-2; maybe TRBD1 (6 bases). The germline gives CDR1 SEHNR, CDR2 FQNEAQ (reference sequence). This CDR3 has 13 amino acids. V was shortened by 6 bases and J by 3 bases, with 11 bases between the two germline ends. The CDR3 bases are TGTGCCAGCAGTTCTTACAGGGACTATGGCTACACCTTC. This gives the protein CASSSYRDYGYTF.

V usage is TRBV5-4 and J usage is TRBJ2-7; perhaps TRBD2 as D (7 bases). V was cut by 4 bases and J by 6 bases, with 11 bases left in between. Germline values: CDR1 SGHNT, CDR2 YYREEE (reference sequence). This CDR3 has 12 amino acids. The CDR3 spells CASSKGGVEQYF. The CDR3 region has the DNA TGTGCCAGCAGCAAGGGGGGGGTCGAGCAGTACTTC.

This clone has a single count. The rearrangement links TRBV15 to TRBJ2-5; 14 bases line up with TRBD2. CDR3 length: 16 amino acids. V shed 1 base and J 3 bases; nucleotides not matched to a gene: 1. The germline V gene has CDR1 LNHNV and CDR2 YYDKDF (reference sequence). The CDR3 DNA is TGTGCCACCAGCAGAGGGGGACTAGCGGGGGAAGAGACCCAGTACTTC. This sequence encodes CATSRGGLAGEETQYF.

CDR3 amino acids: CASSLTSGFGSYEQYF. CDR3 in DNA: TGTGCCAGCAGCTTAACCTCGGGGTTCGGCTCCTACGAGCAGTACTTC. The chain employs TRBV7-2 and TRBJ2-7; D is perhaps TRBD2 (5 bases). The CDR3 sequence is 16 residues long. The germline V gene encodes CDR1 SGHTA and CDR2 FQGNSA. The ends were cut back, 2 bases at V and 0 bases at J, with 14 bases in the middle.

This chain joins TRBV11-2 and TRBJ2-3, with 8 bases lining up with TRBD2. V lost 0 bases, J lost 3 bases, and 8 bases stayed unmatched. In germline, CDR1 is SGHAT, CDR2 FQNNGV. The CDR3 totals 17 residues. CDR3 sequence reads: CASSLDVFAGGTDTQYF. Written as DNA, the CDR3 is TGTGCCAGCAGCTTAGATGTGTTCGCGGGGGGAACAGATACGCAGTATTTT.

The chain recombines TRBV7-2 with TRBJ2-3; D is undetermined. Trimming pared 8 bases from V and 6 bases from J, leaving 12 bases between. Germline loops: CDR1 SGHTA, CDR2 FQGNSA. This CDR3 spans 12 amino acids. The CDR3 DNA follows: TGTGCCAGCTCGTTCTTTCTGGATACGCAGTATTTT. Protein: CASSFFLDTQYF. Together with reference TRBV7-2 and TRBJ2-3, the CDR3 gives the full variable domain: GAGVSQSPSNKVTEKGKDVELRCDPISGHTALYWYRQSLGQGLEFLIYFQGNSAPDKSGLPSDRFSAERTGGSVSTLTIQRTQQEDSAVYLCASSFFLDTQYFGPGTRLTVL.

The chain couples TRBV19 to TRBJ2-5, with no clear D. Germline values: CDR1 LNHDA, CDR2 SQIVND (reference sequence). The CDR3 runs 13 residues. The germline V and J ends were trimmed by 6 bases and 2 bases, with 10 bases remaining between them. The chain's CDR3 is CASSDDIQETQYF. In DNA, the CDR3 is TGTGCCAGTAGCGATGACATACAAGAGACCCAGTACTTC.

The chain carries TRBV7-9 and TRBJ2-2, with 9 bases fitting TRBD2. V shed 10 bases, J shed 1 base, and the junction held 10 bases outside the gene matches. This CDR3 has 16 residues. The germline CDR1 and CDR2 sequences are SEHNR and FQNEAQ (reference sequence). The CDR3 region has the DNA TGTGCCATCTATAAAAGACTAGCGGTGAACACCGGGGAGCTGTTTTTT. Protein: CAIYKRLAVNTGELFF.

This sequence joins TRBV5-1 and TRBJ2-1; weak D call: TRBD1 (6 bases). The CDR3 has 15 amino acids. V lost 2 bases, J lost 3 bases, and 12 bases lay in between. CDR1 and CDR2 (germline): SGHRS, YFSETQ. In DNA form, the CDR3 reads TGCGCCAGCAGCTTCAGGGGCGAAGACTACAATGAGCAGTTCTTC. This codes for CASSFRGEDYNEQFF. The full variable domain, its missing parts supplied by reference TRBV5-1 and TRBJ2-1, is KAGVTQTPRYLIKTRGQQVTLSCSPISGHRSVSWYQQTPGQGLQFLFEYFSETQRNKGNFPGRFSGRQFSNSRSEMNVSTLELGDSALYLCASSFRGEDYNEQFFGPGTRLTVL.

The chain carries TRBV15 and TRBJ2-2, with TRBD1 as a possible D gene (5 bases). The germline V and J ends were trimmed by 1 base and 6 bases, with 12 bases remaining between them. The germline V gene has CDR1 LNHNV and CDR2 YYDKDF (reference sequence). The CDR3 is 15 residues long. The CDR3 coding sequence is TGTGCCACCAGCAGAGGAGACAGTCTACCCGGGGAGCTGTTTTTT. Protein: CATSRGDSLPGELFF.